This T cell receptor (beta chain) was recorded in a study of T cell responses to AZD1222 COVID-19 vaccine. Whole-study results and caveats: Spike-specific TCR breadth and depth grew following two AZD1222 doses. Within unmutated variant regions lay the reported targets of nearly half of spike-specific TCRs. Most donors were white British, females outnumbered males, and clonal diversity was possibly underestimated.

This CDR3 is 11 amino acids long. Trimming took 8 bases from V and 2 from J, leaving 7 bases between them. Germline CDR1 MDHEN, CDR2 SYDVKM. The repertoire was sequenced with immunoSEQ multiplex PCR; TCRdb's copy has only in-frame clones and lacks some. Of around 130,000 clones in the sample, roughly 89% were seen once. This clone was seen once. Antigen specificity is unknown. This rearrangement joins TRBV28 to TRBJ2-7, with D perhaps TRBD2 (5 bases). The specimen was peripheral blood, collected 28 days after the second dose of the MenACWY control vaccine. This sequence was found in an adult who received the MenACWY meningococcal vaccine as a control. The CDR3 loop is CASSRAYEQYF. DNA of the CDR3: TGTGCCAGCTCGAGGGCCTACGAGCAGTACTTC.